One and the same sample provided the 25 T cell receptor beta chains below, sequenced in a study of cytotoxic CD8 clonotypes in ibrutinib-treated CLL. Some clones are missing from TCRdb's copy, which holds only in-frame ones; the method was immunoSEQ multiplex PCR. This sample yields more than 60,000 clones, of which 83% are seen a single time; about 40% belongs to the top ten. The starting material was PBMCs, obtained after 24 months of ibrutinib treatment. The receptors shown here come from a human donor with chronic lymphocytic leukemia.

The chain carries TRBV30 and TRBJ2-1; D remains unclear. V shed 2 bases and J shed 1 base, with 6 bases lying between them. The germline gives CDR1 GTSNPN, CDR2 SVGIG (reference sequence). CDR3 length: 13 residues. The CDR3 is CAWSIRSYNEQFF. CDR3 coding DNA: TGTGCCTGGAGTATTAGGTCCTACAATGAGCAGTTCTTC.

In DNA, the CDR3 is TGTGCCAGCAGCTTGACAGTCCTAGCGGGAACCACAGATACGCAGTATTTT. Protein sequence: CASSLTVLAGTTDTQYF. V and J are TRBV5-4 and TRBJ2-3, with 9 bases that match TRBD2. J gave up 2 bases and V 1 base, and 8 bases lay outside the gene matches. The CDR3 has 17 amino acids. Germline CDR1 is SGHNT and CDR2 is YYREEE (reference sequence).

The chain couples TRBV6-6 to TRBJ2-5; either TRBD1 or TRBD2 may supply D (5 bases each). CDR1 is MNHNY and CDR2 is SVGAGI in the germline V gene (reference sequence). The CDR3 runs 11 residues. Deletions cut 2 bases from V and 7 bases from J, with 5 bases between. This CDR3 is CASSYGGTQYF. The DNA for the CDR3 is TGTGCCAGCAGTTACGGGGGGACCCAGTACTTC.

V and J are TRBV5-4 and TRBJ2-3, with D possibly matching TRBD2 (5 bases). The CDR3 length is 17 residues. In germline, CDR1 is SGHNT, CDR2 YYREEE (reference sequence). The germline V and J ends were trimmed by 2 bases and 0 bases, with 16 bases remaining between them. CDR3 residues: CASSFRAGPGSTDTQYF. The CDR3 region has the DNA TGTGCCAGCAGCTTCCGGGCTGGCCCGGGGAGCACAGATACGCAGTATTTT. The full variable domain, with the rest looked up from reference TRBV5-4 and TRBJ2-3, is ETGVTQSPTHLIKTRGQQVTLRCSSQSGHNTVSWYQQALGQGPQFIFQYYREEENGRGNFPPRFSGLQFPNYSSELNVNALELDDSALYLCASSFRAGPGSTDTQYFGPGTRLTVL.

This chain connects TRBV29-1 to TRBJ2-3; D tentatively fits TRBD1 or TRBD2 (6 bases each). V was pared by 6 bases and J by 2 bases, with 15 bases between. The CDR3 contains 14 residues. Germline CDR1 reads SQVTM; CDR2 reads ANQGSEA. In DNA form, the CDR3 reads TGCAGCGTAGGAGTCCGGGGGCCCACAGATACGCAGTATTTT. It specifies CSVGVRGPTDTQYF.

The chain combines TRBV27 with TRBJ1-5; 9 bases fit TRBD1. The V gene's germline CDR1 is MNHEY and CDR2 SMNVEV (reference sequence). The junction had 27 bases not matched to a gene; V was cut back by 5 bases and J by 4 bases. This CDR3 is built from 22 residues. The CDR3 DNA sequence: TGTGCCAGCAGTCCATCAAGTACCGGGACAGGGAATATCTTTTGGTGGAATCAGCCCCAGCATTTT. Its translation: CASSPSSTGTGNIFWWNQPQHF.

The rearrangement links TRBV5-1 to TRBJ1-1; D is possibly TRBD1 (5 bases). V was cut by 0 bases and J by 1 base, with 13 bases left in between. The V gene's germline CDR1 is SGHRS and CDR2 YFSETQ. This CDR3 comprises 16 residues. The CDR3, as DNA: TGCGCCAGCAGCTTGGGGGGCCCCGTAGGGAACACTGAAGCTTTCTTT. Translated, it gives CASSLGGPVGNTEAFF.

The CDR3 loop reads CASSWDETQYF. The CDR3 nucleotides are TGTGCCAGCAGTTGGGACGAGACCCAGTACTTC. The chain uses TRBV28 and TRBJ2-5; D is possibly TRBD1 or TRBD2 (5 bases each). V was clipped by 4 bases and J by 5 bases, with 5 bases between them. Germline CDR1 reads MDHEN; CDR2 reads SYDVKM. The CDR3 is made up of 11 amino acids.

The chain uses TRBV15 and TRBJ2-7; 14 bases map to TRBD2. J lost 2 bases, V lost 0 bases, and 12 bases had no gene match. In germline, CDR1 is LNHNV, CDR2 YYDKDF (reference sequence). CDR3 length equals 20 residues. CDR3 in amino acids: CATSRDYSGTSGRRPYEQYF. The CDR3 region has the DNA TGTGCCACCAGCAGAGATTACTCCGGGACTAGCGGGAGACGGCCCTACGAGCAGTACTTC.

The chain employs TRBV6-1 and TRBJ2-7, with D possibly TRBD2 on 6 matching bases. V lost 10 bases, J lost 0 bases, and 16 bases lay in between. The germline CDR1 and CDR2 sequences are MNHNS and SASEGT. The CDR3 runs to 14 residues. The CDR3 bases are TGTGCCATCACCACCCCCGGGAGCTCCTACGAGCAGTACTTC. Translating it yields CAITTPGSSYEQYF.

This rearrangement joins TRBV15 to TRBJ1-5; maybe TRBD1 (5 bases). V gave up 0 bases and J gave up 4 bases, with 10 bases separating them. Germline V gene sequence: CDR1 LNHNV, CDR2 YYDKDF (reference sequence). This CDR3 is 15 amino acids long. CDR3 sequence: CATSREGPGNQPQHF. In DNA, the CDR3 is TGTGCCACCAGCAGAGAGGGGCCGGGTAATCAGCCCCAGCATTTT.

The rearrangement uses TRBV29-1 and TRBJ2-3; 12 bases agree with TRBD2. The CDR3 consists of 17 residues. J lost 1 base, V lost 3 bases, and 8 bases had no gene match. The germline gives CDR1 SQVTM, CDR2 ANQGSEA. CDR3 sequence reads: CSVEGLAGPGGTDTQYF. In nucleotides, the CDR3 is TGCAGCGTTGAGGGACTAGCGGGCCCAGGGGGCACAGATACGCAGTATTTT.

CDR3 sequence: CASNLRATQYF. CDR3 nucleotide sequence: TGTGCCAGCAACCTTAGGGCTACGCAGTATTTT. This chain joins TRBV2 and TRBJ2-3; D gene unclear. V lost 7 bases, J lost 8 bases, and 10 bases lay in between. CDR1 is SNHLY, CDR2 FYNNEI, per germline. This CDR3 comprises 11 residues. Using reference TRBV2 and TRBJ2-3 for the parts outside the CDR3, the full variable domain is EPEVTQTPSHQVTQMGQEVILRCVPISNHLYFYWYRQILGQKVEFLVSFYNNEISEKSEIFDDQFSVERPDGSNFTLKIRSTKLEDSAMYFCASNLRATQYFGPGTRLTVL.

The gene calls are TRBV30 and TRBJ2-1; 15 nucleotides align to TRBD2. Germline CDR1 reads GTSNPN; CDR2 reads SVGIG (reference sequence). This CDR3 spans 15 amino acids. Trimming cost V 0 bases and J 15 bases; bases outside gene matches: 9. The CDR3: CAWSVPGLAGGPLFF. For the CDR3, the DNA is TGTGCCTGGAGTGTACCTGGACTAGCGGGAGGGCCACTGTTCTTC.

The V gene is TRBV19, the J gene TRBJ2-5; D possibly corresponds to TRBD1 (5 bases). CDR1 and CDR2 (germline): LNHDA, SQIVND (reference sequence). The CDR3 spans 14 residues. V was pared by 6 bases and J by 5 bases, with 16 bases between. The CDR3 loop reads CASRPHQGAETQYF. CDR3 DNA: TGTGCCAGTAGACCGCATCAGGGTGCCGAGACCCAGTACTTC.

In regard to this clone: Other DNA sequences in the sample encode the same CDR3. V gene TRBV28 combines with J gene TRBJ2-1, with a tentative D call TRBD1 (5 bases). In germline, CDR1 is MDHEN, CDR2 SYDVKM. V was shortened by 2 bases and J by 6 bases, with 5 bases between the two germline ends. CDR3 size: 12 residues. The CDR3 DNA sequence: TGTGCCAGCAGTTTAAGGGGCAATGAGCAGTTCTTC. Translation: CASSLRGNEQFF.

This chain connects TRBV29-1 to TRBJ2-1, with 7 positions matching TRBD1. The trim removed 7 bases at V and 4 bases at J, leaving 10 bases unmatched. CDR3 size: 14 residues. Germline CDR1 and CDR2: SQVTM and ANQGSEA. CDR3 coding DNA: TGCAGCGGAAGTAGCCAGGGGGTGTACAATGAGCAGTTCTTC. Its translation: CSGSSQGVYNEQFF.

This rearrangement joins TRBV5-1 to TRBJ2-5; TRBD1 matches at 7 bases. CDR1 and CDR2 (germline): SGHRS, YFSETQ. The junction had 2 bases not matched to a gene; V was cut back by 2 bases and J by 1 base. CDR3 size: 14 residues. The CDR3 sequence: CASSFTGAQETQYF. The CDR3 DNA reads TGCGCCAGCAGCTTTACAGGGGCCCAAGAGACCCAGTACTTC.

This clone was seen a handful of times. The rearrangement joins TRBV30 to TRBJ2-6; D remains unclear. The germline gives CDR1 GTSNPN, CDR2 SVGIG (reference sequence). This CDR3 contains 13 residues. Trimming removed 4 bases at V and 0 bases at J, with 4 bases between. CDR3 nucleotides: TGTGCCTGGACAGTCTCTGGGGCCAACGTCCTGACTTTC. Translated: CAWTVSGANVLTF.

The rearrangement uses TRBV10-2 and TRBJ1-2; D gene uncertain. The germline gives CDR1 WSHSY, CDR2 SAAADI. The V end was cut by 0 bases, the J end by 2 bases, with 13 bases between. The CDR3 sequence is 16 residues long. This CDR3 is CASSESTGGGNYGYTF. CDR3 in DNA: TGCGCCAGCAGTGAGTCTACGGGCGGAGGGAACTATGGCTACACCTTC.

The V and J genes are TRBV9 and TRBJ2-7; TRBD2 aligns across 10 bases. The ends lost 0 bases at V and 3 bases at J; junction bases unmatched: 9. The CDR3 is 17 residues long. Germline-derived CDR1 and CDR2 are SGDLS and YYNGEE. As DNA, the CDR3 is TGTGCCAGCAGCGTAGGGGCTAGCGGGAGTGCTGGCTACGAGCAGTACTTC. Amino acid sequence: CASSVGASGSAGYEQYF.

V usage is TRBV28 and J usage is TRBJ2-7; possible D gene TRBD2, 5 bases. Germline V gene sequence: CDR1 MDHEN, CDR2 SYDVKM. This CDR3 has 12 amino acids. Trimming took off 3 bases at V and 2 bases at J, with 5 bases between the two ends. The CDR3 spells CASSFGTYEQYF. The CDR3, as DNA: TGTGCCAGCAGTTTCGGGACCTACGAGCAGTACTTC.

The chain couples TRBV29-1 to TRBJ1-2, with D uncertain. With 4 bases removed from V and 0 bases from J, the gap between germline ends came to 9 bases. Looked up from germline, CDR1 is SQVTM and CDR2 is ANQGSEA. CDR3 size: 13 residues. The CDR3 region has the DNA TGCAGCGTTGTACAGCGCGCTAACTATGGCTACACCTTC. This encodes CSVVQRANYGYTF.

The V and J genes are TRBV30 and TRBJ2-5; 13 bases map to TRBD2. The CDR3 has 15 residues. CDR1 GTSNPN and CDR2 SVGIG come from the germline V gene (reference sequence). V dropped 5 bases and J dropped 5; count of bases not matched to a gene: 8. The CDR3 DNA follows: TGTGCCTGGCAGTTCGGGACTAGCGGGAAGGAGACCCAGTACTTC. Translation: CAWQFGTSGKETQYF.

The chain joins TRBV28 to TRBJ1-1; no clear D. CDR3 length equals 13 residues. Germline-derived CDR1 and CDR2 are MDHEN and SYDVKM. Trimming removed 8 bases from V and 4 bases from J, with 14 bases in between. CDR3 region: CASSTFMATEAFF. CDR3 sequence (DNA): TGTGCCAGCTCTACTTTTATGGCCACTGAAGCTTTCTTT.